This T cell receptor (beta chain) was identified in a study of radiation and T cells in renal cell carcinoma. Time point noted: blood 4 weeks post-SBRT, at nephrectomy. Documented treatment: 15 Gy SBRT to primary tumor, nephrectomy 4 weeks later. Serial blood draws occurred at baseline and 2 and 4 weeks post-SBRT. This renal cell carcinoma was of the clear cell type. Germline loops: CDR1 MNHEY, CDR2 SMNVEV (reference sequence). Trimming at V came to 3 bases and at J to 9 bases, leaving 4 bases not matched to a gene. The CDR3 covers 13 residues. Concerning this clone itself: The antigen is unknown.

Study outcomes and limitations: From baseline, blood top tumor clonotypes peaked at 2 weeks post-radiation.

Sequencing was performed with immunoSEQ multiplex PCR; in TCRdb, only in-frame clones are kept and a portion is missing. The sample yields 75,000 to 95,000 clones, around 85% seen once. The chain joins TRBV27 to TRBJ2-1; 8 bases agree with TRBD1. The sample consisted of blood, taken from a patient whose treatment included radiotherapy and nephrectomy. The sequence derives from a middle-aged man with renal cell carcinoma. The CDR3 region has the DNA TGTGCCAGCAGTTTCGCTCAGGGGGCTGAGCAGTTCTTC. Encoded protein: CASSFAQGAEQFF.